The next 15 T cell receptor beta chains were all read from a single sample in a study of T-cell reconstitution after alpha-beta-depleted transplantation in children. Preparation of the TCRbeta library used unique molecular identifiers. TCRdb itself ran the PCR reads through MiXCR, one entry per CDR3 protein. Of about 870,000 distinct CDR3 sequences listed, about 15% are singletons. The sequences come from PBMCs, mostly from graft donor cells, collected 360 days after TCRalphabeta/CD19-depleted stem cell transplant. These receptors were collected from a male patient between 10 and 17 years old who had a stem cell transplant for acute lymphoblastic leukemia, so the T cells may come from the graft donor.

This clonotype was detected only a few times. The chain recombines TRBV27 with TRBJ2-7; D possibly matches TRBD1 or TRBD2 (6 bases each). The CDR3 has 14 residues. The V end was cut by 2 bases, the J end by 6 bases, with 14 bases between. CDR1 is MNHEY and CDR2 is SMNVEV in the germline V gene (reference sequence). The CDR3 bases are TGTGCCAGCAGTTTAGAACAGGGAGCGGGCGAGCAGTACTTC. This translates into CASSLEQGAGEQYF.

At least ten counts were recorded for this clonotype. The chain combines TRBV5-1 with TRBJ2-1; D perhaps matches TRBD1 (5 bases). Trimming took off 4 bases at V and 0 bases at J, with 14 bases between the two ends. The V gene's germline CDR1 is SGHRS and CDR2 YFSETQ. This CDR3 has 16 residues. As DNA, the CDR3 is TGCGCCAGCAGCCTGGGCGGTGGGGCCTCCTACAATGAGCAGTTCTTC. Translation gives CASSLGGGASYNEQFF.

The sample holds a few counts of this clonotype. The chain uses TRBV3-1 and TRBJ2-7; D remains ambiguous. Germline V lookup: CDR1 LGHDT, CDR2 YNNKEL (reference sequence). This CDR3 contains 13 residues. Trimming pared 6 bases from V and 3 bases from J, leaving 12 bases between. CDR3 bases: TGTGCCAGCAGTCCAGCCCTCGGCTACGAGCAGTACTTC. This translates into CASSPALGYEQYF.

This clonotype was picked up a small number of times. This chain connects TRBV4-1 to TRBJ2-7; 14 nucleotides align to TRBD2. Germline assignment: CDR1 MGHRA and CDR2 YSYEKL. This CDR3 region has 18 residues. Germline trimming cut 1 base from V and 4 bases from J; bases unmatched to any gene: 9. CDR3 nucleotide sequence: TGCGCCAGCAGCCAAGCCCCCGGGACTAGCGGGAGAGTATACGAGCAGTACTTC. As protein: CASSQAPGTSGRVYEQYF.

The CDR3 reads CASSLMPGREQYF. DNA for the CDR3: TGTGCCAGCAGCTTAATGCCTGGGCGGGAGCAGTACTTC. The chain recombines TRBV7-3 with TRBJ2-7; D not certain. Trimming took off 1 base at V and 7 bases at J, with 11 bases between the two ends. The CDR3 runs to 13 residues. CDR1 and CDR2 from the germline V gene are SGHTA and FQGTGA.

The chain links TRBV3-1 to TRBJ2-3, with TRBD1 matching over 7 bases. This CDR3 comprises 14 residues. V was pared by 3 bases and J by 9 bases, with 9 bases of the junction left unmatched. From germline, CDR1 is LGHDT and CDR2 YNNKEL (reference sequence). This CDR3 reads CASSHPTGSGTQYF. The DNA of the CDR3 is TGTGCCAGCAGCCACCCGACAGGGTCGGGCACGCAGTATTTT.

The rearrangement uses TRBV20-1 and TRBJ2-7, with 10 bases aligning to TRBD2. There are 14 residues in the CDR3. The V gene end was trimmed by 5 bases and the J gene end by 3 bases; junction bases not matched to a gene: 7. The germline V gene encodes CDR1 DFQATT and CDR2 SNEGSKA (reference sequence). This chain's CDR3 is CSAPSGRGDYEQYF. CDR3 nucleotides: TGCAGTGCTCCCAGCGGGAGGGGGGACTACGAGCAGTACTTC.

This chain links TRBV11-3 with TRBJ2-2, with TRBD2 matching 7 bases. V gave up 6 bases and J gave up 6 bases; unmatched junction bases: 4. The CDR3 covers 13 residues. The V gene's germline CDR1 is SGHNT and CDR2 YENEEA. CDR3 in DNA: TGTGCCAGCAGAGGACTAGTCCCCGGGGAGCTGTTTTTT. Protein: CASRGLVPGELFF.

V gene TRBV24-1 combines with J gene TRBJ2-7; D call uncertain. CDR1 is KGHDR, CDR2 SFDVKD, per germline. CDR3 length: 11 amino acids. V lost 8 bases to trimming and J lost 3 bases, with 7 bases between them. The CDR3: CATTGGYEQYF. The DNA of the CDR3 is TGTGCCACCACTGGCGGCTACGAGCAGTACTTC.

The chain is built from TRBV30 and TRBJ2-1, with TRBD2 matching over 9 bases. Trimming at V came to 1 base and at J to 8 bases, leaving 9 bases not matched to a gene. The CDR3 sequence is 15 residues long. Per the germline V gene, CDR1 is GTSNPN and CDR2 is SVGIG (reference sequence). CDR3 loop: CAWSGGSGRSYEQFF. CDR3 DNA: TGTGCCTGGAGTGGGGGTAGCGGGAGAAGTTATGAGCAGTTCTTC.

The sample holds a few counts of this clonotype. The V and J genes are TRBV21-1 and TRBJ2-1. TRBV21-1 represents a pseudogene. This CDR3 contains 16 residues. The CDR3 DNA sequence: TGTGCCAGCAGCAGGCCGGACGTCAGGCGCTACAATGAGCAGTTCTTC. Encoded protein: CASSRPDVRRYNEQFF.

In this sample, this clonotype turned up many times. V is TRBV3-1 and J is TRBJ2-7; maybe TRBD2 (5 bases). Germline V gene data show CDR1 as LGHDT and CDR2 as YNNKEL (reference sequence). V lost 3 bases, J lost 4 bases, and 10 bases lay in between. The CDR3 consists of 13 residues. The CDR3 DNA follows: TGTGCCAGCAGCCAGAGGGAGAGTTACGAGCAGTACTTC. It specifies CASSQRESYEQYF.

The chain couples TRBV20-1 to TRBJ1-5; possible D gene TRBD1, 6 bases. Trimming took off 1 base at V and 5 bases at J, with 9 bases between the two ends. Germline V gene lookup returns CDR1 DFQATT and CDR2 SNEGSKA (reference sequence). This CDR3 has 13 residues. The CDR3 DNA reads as TGCAGTGCTAGAGGGCAGGGGTATCAGCCCCAGCATTTT. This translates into CSARGQGYQPQHF.

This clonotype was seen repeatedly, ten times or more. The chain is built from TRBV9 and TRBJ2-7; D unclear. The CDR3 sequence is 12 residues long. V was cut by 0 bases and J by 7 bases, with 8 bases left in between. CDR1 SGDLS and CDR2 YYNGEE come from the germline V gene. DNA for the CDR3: TGTGCCAGCAGCGTAGGGATGGGGGAGCAGTACTTC. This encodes CASSVGMGEQYF.

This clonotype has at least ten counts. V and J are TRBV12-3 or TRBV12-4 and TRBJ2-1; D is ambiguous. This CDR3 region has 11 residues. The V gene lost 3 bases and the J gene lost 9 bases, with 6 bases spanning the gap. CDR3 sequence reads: CASSLSGEQFF. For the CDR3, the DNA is TGTGCCAGCAGTTTGTCGGGTGAGCAGTTCTTC.